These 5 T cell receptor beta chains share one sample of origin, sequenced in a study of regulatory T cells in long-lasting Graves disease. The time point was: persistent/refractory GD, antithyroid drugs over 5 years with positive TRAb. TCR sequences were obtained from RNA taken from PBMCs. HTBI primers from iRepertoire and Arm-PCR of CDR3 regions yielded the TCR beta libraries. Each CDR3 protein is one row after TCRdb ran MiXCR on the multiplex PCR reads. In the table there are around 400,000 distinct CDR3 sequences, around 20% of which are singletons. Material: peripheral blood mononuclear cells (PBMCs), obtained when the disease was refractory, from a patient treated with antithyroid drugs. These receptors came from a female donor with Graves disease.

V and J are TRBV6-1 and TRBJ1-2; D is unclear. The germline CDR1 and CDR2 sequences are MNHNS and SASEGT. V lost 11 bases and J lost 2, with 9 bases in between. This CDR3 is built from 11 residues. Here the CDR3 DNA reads TGTGCCGCACGGCTCAACTATGGCTACACCTTC. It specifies CAARLNYGYTF.

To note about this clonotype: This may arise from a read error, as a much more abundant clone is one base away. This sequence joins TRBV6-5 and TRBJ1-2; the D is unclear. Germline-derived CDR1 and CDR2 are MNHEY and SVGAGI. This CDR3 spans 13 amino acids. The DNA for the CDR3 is TGTGCCAGCAGTTACTCGACCCCAGGAGGCTGCACCTTC. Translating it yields CASSYSTPGGCTF.

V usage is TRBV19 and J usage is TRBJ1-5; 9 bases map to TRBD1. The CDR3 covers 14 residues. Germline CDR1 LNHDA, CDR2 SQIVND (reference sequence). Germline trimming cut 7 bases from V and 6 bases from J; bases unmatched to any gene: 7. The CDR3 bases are TGTGCCAGTACCAAGGACAGGGGCCCTCAGCCCCAGCATTTT. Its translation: CASTKDRGPQPQHF.

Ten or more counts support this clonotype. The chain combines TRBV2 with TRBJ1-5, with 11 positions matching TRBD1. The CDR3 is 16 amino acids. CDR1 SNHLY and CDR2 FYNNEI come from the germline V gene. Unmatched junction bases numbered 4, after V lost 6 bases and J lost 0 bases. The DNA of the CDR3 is TGTGCCAGCAGCGGACAGGGGGCGAATAGCAATCAGCCCCAGCATTTT. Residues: CASSGQGANSNQPQHF. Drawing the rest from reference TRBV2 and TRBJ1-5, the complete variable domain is EPEVTQTPSHQVTQMGQEVILRCVPISNHLYFYWYRQILGQKVEFLVSFYNNEISEKSEIFDDQFSVERPDGSNFTLKIRSTKLEDSAMYFCASSGQGANSNQPQHFGDGTRLSIL.

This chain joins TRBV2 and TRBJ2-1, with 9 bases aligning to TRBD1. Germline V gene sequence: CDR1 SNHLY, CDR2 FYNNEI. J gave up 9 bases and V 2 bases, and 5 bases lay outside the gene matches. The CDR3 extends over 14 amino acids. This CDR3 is CASSEIQGASEQFF. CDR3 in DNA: TGTGCCAGCAGTGAAATACAGGGGGCGAGTGAGCAGTTCTTC.